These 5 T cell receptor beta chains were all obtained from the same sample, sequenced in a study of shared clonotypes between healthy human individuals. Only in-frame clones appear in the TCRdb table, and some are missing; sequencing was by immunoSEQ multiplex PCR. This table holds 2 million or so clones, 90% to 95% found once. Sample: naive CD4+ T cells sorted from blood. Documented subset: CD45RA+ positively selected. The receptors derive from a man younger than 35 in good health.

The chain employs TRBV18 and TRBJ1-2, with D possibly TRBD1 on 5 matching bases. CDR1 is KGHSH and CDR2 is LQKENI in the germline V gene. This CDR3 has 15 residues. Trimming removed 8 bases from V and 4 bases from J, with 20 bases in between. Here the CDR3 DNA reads TGTGCCAGCCAACCGGGACCCCTGGGAAGCTATGGCTACACCTTC. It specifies CASQPGPLGSYGYTF.

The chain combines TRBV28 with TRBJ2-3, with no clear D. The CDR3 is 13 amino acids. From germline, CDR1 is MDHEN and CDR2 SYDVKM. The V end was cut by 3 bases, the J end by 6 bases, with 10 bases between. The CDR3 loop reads CASSFRMVDTQYF. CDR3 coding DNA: TGTGCCAGCAGTTTCAGAATGGTGGATACGCAGTATTTT.

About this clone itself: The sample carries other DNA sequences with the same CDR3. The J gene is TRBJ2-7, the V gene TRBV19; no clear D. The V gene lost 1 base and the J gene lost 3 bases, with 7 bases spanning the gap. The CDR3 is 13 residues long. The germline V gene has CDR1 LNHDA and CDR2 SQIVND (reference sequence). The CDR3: CASSIGRLYEQYF. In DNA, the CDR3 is TGTGCCAGTAGTATAGGTAGACTCTACGAGCAGTACTTC.

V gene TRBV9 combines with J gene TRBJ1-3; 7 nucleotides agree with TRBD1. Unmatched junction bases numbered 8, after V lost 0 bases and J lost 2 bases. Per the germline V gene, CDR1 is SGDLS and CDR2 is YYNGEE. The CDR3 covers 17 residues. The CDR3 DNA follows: TGTGCCAGCAGCGTAGCCGTAGGGGGCTCAGCTGGAAACACCATATATTTT. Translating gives CASSVAVGGSAGNTIYF. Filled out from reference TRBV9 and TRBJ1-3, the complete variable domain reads DSGVTQTPKHLITATGQRVTLRCSPRSGDLSVYWYQQSLDQGLQFLIQYYNGEERAKGNILERFSAQQFPDLHSELNLSSLELGDSALYFCASSVAVGGSAGNTIYFGEGSWLTVV.

The CDR3 protein is CASRGQGGETQYF. The CDR3, as DNA: TGTGCCAGCAGAGGGCAGGGAGGAGAGACCCAGTACTTC. This sequence joins TRBV25-1 and TRBJ2-5; D is perhaps TRBD2 (6 bases). Germline-derived CDR1 and CDR2 are MGHDK and SYGVNS. The CDR3 runs to 13 residues. Trimming took 6 bases from V and 4 from J, leaving 12 bases between them. The full variable domain, in which reference TRBV25-1 and TRBJ2-5 provide the parts outside the CDR3, is EADIYQTPRYLVIGTGKKITLECSQTMGHDKMYWYQQDPGMELHLIHYSYGVNSTEKGDLSSESTVSRIRTEHFPLTLESARPSHTSQYLCASRGQGGETQYFGPGTRLLVL.